This paragraph covers one T cell receptor beta chain sequence. The entry originates in a study of OX40 agonist ivuxolimab in advanced cancers. Using immunoSEQ multiplex PCR, the repertoire was profiled, and TCRdb retains in-frame clones only, with some absent. Of roughly 100,000 clones listed, 86% are singletons. V was cut by 7 bases and J by 3 bases, with 9 bases left in between. CDR1 and CDR2 (germline): MNHEY, SMNVEV (reference sequence). The length of the CDR3 is 13 residues. The clonotype originates from an adult with an advanced solid tumor such as melanoma, head and neck, liver or kidney cancer. The chain is built from TRBV27 and TRBJ1-4; no firm D call. The specimen comprised CD4+ or CD8+ T cells sorted from blood, sampled in a trial of the OX40 agonist ivuxolimab. The CDR3: CASKGRANEKLFF. CDR3 in DNA: TGTGCCAGCAAAGGGCGGGCTAATGAAAAACTGTTTTTT.